This T cell receptor (beta chain) appears in the sequencing data of a study of blood T cell repertoires in COVID-19. Study context: Samples representing acute and convalescent COVID-19 were sourced from the United States, Italy and Spain. From T cells, B-cell-depleted T cells, or PBMCs came the material, which was cDNA or gDNA.

Clones were sequenced by immunoSEQ multiplex PCR, and TCRdb holds only the in-frame ones, with some missing. The sample holds a few hundred thousand clones, over 70% seen once. The V gene end was trimmed by 2 bases and the J gene end by 4 bases; junction bases not matched to a gene: 9. CDR1 is LNHDA and CDR2 is SQIVND in the germline V gene (reference sequence). This CDR3 spans 17 amino acids. Specimen: peripheral blood. The V gene is TRBV19, the J gene TRBJ1-5, with 9 bases identical to TRBD1. The TCR sequence derives from a human donor in a cohort sampled during active COVID-19. CDR3 loop: CASSILRGQGRNQPQHF. The CDR3 DNA is TGTGCCAGTAGTATACTCCGGGGACAGGGACGAAATCAGCCCCAGCATTTT.